These T cell receptor beta chains were read from a single sample in a study of a mutant IDH1 vaccine in newly diagnosed glioma. Clones were sequenced by immunoSEQ multiplex PCR, and TCRdb holds only the in-frame ones, with some missing. The sample consists of tens of thousands of clones, roughly 90% of them appearing once. The antigens for these receptors are not known. Sequenced here: PBMCs, sampled from a glioma patient whose treatment included an IDH1 peptide vaccine. Source of these receptors: a man in his forties or fifties with glioma. CDR3s leave out the opening cysteine and the closing phenylalanine or tryptophan. The size of a clone is reported for some rows only, either as once, few or many, or as a class for expanded clones.

TRBJ2-3,TRBV4-3,.,12,ASSLNRQTDTQY
TRBJ2-3,TRBV18,.,12,ASSPREFSDTQY
TRBJ2-7,TRBV6-6,.,12,ASSYPDRPYEQY
TRBJ2-7,TRBV7-6,.,13,ASSPAGGASYEQY
TRBJ2-4,TRBV10-3,.,14,AISELGGGPKNIQY
TRBJ1-2,TRBV5-6,.,12,ASSPVSGGYGYT
TRBJ2-2,TRBV7-2,.,13,ASSLASLGRGELF
TRBJ2-2,TRBV10-2,few,10,ASSVGAGELF
TRBJ2-7,TRBV27,.,17,ASSEEPGLAGRRAYEQY
TRBJ2-1,TRBV10-3,.,13,AISESAGEGSEQF
TRBJ2-7,TRBV10-3,.,12,AISERTARYEQY
TRBJ1-2,TRBV4-2,few,11,ASSEGEDYGYT
TRBJ1-2,TRBV19,.,14,ASSIDGGTVNYGYT
TRBJ2-5,TRBV7-7,.,11,ASSTSQGETQY
TRBJ2-1,TRBV27,.,13,ASSSYLSGGLDQF
TRBJ1-1,TRBV9,.,13,ASTPRPGGPTEAF
TRBJ2-1,TRBV29-1,.,10,SVDRVNNEQF
TRBJ2-2,TRBV14,.,13,ASSQVYTGVGELF
TRBJ2-5,TRBV7-2,once,12,ASSSFGGRETQY
TRBJ2-3,TRBV2,.,12,ASNPGLAFFTQY
TRBJ2-3,TRBV4-2,.,13,ASASGLVDTDTQY
TRBJ1-3,TRBV10-3,.,12,AISEAVDGNTIY
TRBJ1-1,TRBV19,.,11,ASSMAPGVEAF
TRBJ1-3,TRBV9,.,11,ASSVGGGNTIY
TRBJ2-1,TRBV29-1,.,12,STLHGRDINEQF
TRBJ2-1,TRBV2,.,13,ASPGGTAKGNEQF
TRBJ1-1,TRBV6-6,few,13,ASSYQDRAYTEAF
TRBJ1-2,TRBV14,once,10,ASSQSAYGYT
TRBJ2-7,TRBV5-6,.,15,ASADSLGEVSSYEQY
TRBJ2-7,TRBV18,.,13,ASSPPGTGRDEQY
TRBJ2-7,TRBV5-6,.,12,ASGLRGNTYEQY
TRBJ2-3,TRBV14,.,15,ASSSSPGTGSTDTQY
TRBJ1-2,TRBV5-6,once,9,ASSLWGIHT
TRBJ2-3,TRBV7-2,.,12,ASSVGLAGDTQY
TRBJ2-2,TRBV7-9,.,13,ASSLRTGGTGELF
TRBJ2-1,TRBV19,.,14,ASRTAGLAGDIEQF
TRBJ1-5,TRBV11-2,few,14,ASSLETGASNQPQH
TRBJ1-4,TRBV6-5,few,13,ASSYQGAINEKLF
TRBJ2-5,TRBV9,.,12,ASSVAHGGETQY
TRBJ2-1,TRBV5-1,.,10,ASSLYYNEQF
TRBJ2-7,TRBV18,.,11,ASSPQGVNEQY
TRBJ1-2,TRBV9,.,10,ASSRQTYGYT
TRBJ2-7,TRBV4-1,.,14,ASSQGVTSGSAEQY
TRBJ1-1,TRBV5-1,medium-sized,13,ASSWGSYTNTEAF
TRBJ2-7,TRBV27,.,12,ASSLVGRIYEQY
TRBJ2-1,TRBV9,.,13,ASSLGGEGYNEQF
TRBJ2-7,TRBV5-1,.,9,ASRGGREQY
TRBJ2-1,TRBV6-5,.,13,ASSYEAGGPGEQF
TRBJ2-3,TRBV9,.,9,ASSRTDTQY
TRBJ1-1,TRBV5-4,.,10,ASRRENTEAF
TRBJ2-5,TRBV5-1,.,14,ASSPGGRSGIETQY